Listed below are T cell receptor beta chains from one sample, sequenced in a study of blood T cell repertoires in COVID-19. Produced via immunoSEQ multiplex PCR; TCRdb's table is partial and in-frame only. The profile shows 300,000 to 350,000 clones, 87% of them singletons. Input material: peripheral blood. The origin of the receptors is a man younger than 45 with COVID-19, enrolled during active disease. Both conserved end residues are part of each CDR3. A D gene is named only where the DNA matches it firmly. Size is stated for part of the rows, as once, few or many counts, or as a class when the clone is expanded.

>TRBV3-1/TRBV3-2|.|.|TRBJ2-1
TGTGCCAGCAGCCAGGGACTCCATGCCCTCTTC
CASSQGLHALF
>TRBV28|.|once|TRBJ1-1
TGTGCCAGCAGATGGGGGGGGTCGAACACTGAAGCTTTCTTT
CASRWGGSNTEAFF
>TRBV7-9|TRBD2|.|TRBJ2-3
TGTGCCAGCAGCTTAGGACTAGCGGGAGAGACAGATACGCAGTATTTT
CASSLGLAGETDTQYF
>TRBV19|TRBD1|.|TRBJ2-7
TGTGCCAGTAGTTCGACAGGGTTCGAGCAGTACTTC
CASSSTGFEQYF
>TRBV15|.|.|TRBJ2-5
TGTGCCACCAGCAGAGAAACAGGAGAACAAGAGACCCAGTACTTC
CATSRETGEQETQYF
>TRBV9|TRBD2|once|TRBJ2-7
TGTGCCAGCAGCGAGGGGACTAGCGGAACCTACGAGCAGTACTTC
CASSEGTSGTYEQYF
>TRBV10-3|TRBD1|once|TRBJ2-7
TGTGCGACAGGGGACCCCTCCTACGAGCAGTACTTC
CATGDPSYEQYF
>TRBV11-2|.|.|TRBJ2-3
TGTGCCAGCAGCTTACTAGCACTAGCCGGGGATACGCAGTATTTT
CASSLLALAGDTQYF
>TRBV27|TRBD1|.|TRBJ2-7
TGTGCCAGCAGTTCCGTGACAGGGTTAGGTGGAGAGCAGTACTTC
CASSSVTGLGGEQYF
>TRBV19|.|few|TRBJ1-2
TGTGCCAGTAGTATGTCGCCTATAGCTAACTATGGCTACACCTTC
CASSMSPIANYGYTF
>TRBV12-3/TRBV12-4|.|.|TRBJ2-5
TGTGCCAGCACCGCGAGAGGTTGGGAGACCCAGTACTTC
CASTARGWETQYF
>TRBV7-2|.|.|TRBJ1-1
TGTGCCAGCAGGGTACAGGGGAACACTGAAGCTTTCTTT
CASRVQGNTEAFF
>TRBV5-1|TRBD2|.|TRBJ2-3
TGCGCCAGCAGCTTGGGGTACGGGACTAGTTTCGATACGCAGTATTTT
CASSLGYGTSFDTQYF
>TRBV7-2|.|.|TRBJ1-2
TGTGCCAGCAGCCCCCCCGCAGTAAGGAGGTATGGCTACACCTTC
CASSPPAVRRYGYTF
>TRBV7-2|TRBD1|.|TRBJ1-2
TGTGCCAGCAGCTTAGCGAATTCGGGACAGGGCCGCTACACCTTC
CASSLANSGQGRYTF
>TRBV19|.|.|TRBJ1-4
TGTGCCAGTGCCTGGAGGGCGAGAGAAAAACTGTTTTTT
CASAWRAREKLFF